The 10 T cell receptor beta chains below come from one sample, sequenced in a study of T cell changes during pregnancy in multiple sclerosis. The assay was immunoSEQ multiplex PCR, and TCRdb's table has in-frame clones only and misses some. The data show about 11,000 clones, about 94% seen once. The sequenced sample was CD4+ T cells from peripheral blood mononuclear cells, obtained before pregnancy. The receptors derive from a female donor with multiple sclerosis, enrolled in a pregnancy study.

In DNA form, the CDR3 reads TGTGCCAGCAGCGTCACCGGGACAGATTACAATGAGCAGTTCTTC. Its translation: CASSVTGTDYNEQFF. V is TRBV9 and J is TRBJ2-1; the match to TRBD1 covers 7 bases. Losses at the gene ends were 2 bases for V and 4 bases for J; bases not matched to a gene: 6. The CDR3 is 15 amino acids. CDR1 SGDLS and CDR2 YYNGEE come from the germline V gene.

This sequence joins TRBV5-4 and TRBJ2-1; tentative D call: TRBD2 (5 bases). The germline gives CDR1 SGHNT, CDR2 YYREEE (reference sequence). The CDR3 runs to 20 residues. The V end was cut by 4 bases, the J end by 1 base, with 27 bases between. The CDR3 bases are TGTGCCAGCAGCCCGGACCCTACTAGGAATCCCTTTACTTCCTACAATGAGCAGTTCTTC. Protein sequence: CASSPDPTRNPFTSYNEQFF. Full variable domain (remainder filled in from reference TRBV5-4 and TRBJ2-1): ETGVTQSPTHLIKTRGQQVTLRCSSQSGHNTVSWYQQALGQGPQFIFQYYREEENGRGNFPPRFSGLQFPNYSSELNVNALELDDSALYLCASSPDPTRNPFTSYNEQFFGPGTRLTVL.

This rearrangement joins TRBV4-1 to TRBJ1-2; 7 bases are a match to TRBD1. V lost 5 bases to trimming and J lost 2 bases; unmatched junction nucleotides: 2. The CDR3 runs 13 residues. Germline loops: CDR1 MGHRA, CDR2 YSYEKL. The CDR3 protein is CASSSDRNYGYTF. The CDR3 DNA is TGCGCCAGCAGCTCGGACAGGAACTATGGCTACACCTTC.

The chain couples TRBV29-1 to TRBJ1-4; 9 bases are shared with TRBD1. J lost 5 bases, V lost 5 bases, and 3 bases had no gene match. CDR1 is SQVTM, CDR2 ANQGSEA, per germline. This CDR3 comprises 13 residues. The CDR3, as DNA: TGCAGCGTTTGGGGGACAGGGAATGAAAAACTGTTTTTT. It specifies CSVWGTGNEKLFF.

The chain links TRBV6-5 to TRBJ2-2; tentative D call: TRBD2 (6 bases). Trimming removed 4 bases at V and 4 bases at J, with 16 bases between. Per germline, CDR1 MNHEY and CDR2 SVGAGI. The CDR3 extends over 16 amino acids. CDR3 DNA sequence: TGTGCCAGCAGTTCAACCCCGGACGGGGGCACCGGGGAGCTGTTTTTT. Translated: CASSSTPDGGTGELFF.

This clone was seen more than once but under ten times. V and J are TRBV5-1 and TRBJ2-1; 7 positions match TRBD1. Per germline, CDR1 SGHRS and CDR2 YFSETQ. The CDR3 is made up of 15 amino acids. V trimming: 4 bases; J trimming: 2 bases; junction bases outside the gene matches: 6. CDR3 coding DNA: TGCGCCAGCAGCCACAGACAGGGAGCCTACAATGAGCAGTTCTTC. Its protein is CASSHRQGAYNEQFF.

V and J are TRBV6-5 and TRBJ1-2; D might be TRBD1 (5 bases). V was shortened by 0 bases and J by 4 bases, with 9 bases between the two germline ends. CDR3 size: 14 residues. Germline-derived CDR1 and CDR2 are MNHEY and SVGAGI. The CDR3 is CASSYSAQGYGYTF. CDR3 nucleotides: TGTGCCAGCAGTTACTCGGCCCAGGGCTATGGCTACACCTTC.

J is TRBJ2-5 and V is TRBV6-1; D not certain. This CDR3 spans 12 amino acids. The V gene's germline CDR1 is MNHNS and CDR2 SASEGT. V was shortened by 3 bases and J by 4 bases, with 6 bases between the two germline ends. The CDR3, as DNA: TGTGCCAGCAGTGAGTCCAGAGAGACCCAGTACTTC. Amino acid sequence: CASSESRETQYF.

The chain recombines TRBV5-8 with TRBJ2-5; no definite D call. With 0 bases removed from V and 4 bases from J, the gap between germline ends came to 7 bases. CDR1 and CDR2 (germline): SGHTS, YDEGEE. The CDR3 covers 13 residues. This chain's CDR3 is CASSLGWAETQYF. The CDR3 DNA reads TGTGCCAGCAGCTTGGGCTGGGCAGAGACCCAGTACTTC. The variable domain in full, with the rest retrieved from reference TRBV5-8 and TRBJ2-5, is EAGVTQSPTHLIKTRGQQATLRCSPISGHTSVYWYQQALGLGLQFLLWYDEGEERNRGNFPPRFSGRQFPNYSSELNVNALELEDSALYLCASSLGWAETQYFGPGTRLLVL.

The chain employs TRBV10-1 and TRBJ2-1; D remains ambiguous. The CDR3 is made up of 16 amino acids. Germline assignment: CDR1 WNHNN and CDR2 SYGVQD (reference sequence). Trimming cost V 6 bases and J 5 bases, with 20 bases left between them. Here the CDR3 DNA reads TGCGCCAGCAGAGAAACTCGTCCTCCCCCCAACAATGAGCAGTTCTTC. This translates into CASRETRPPPNNEQFF.